This T cell receptor beta chain is from a study of PD-L1 blockade in urothelial cancer. About the research overall: The patients first took atezolizumab in 2014, receiving 1,200 mg intravenously every 3 weeks. Males with bladder-origin urothelial cancer constituted about 85% of the roughly 29 patients. The analyses of blood took place 3 weeks (second dose) and 6 weeks after treatment start. There were a median of around 140,000 T cells in blood samples.

Sequencing was performed with immunoSEQ multiplex PCR; in TCRdb, only in-frame clones are kept and a portion is missing. The data contain 30,000 to 35,000 clones, over 70% of them singletons. V was pared by 0 bases and J by 16 bases, with 13 bases between. Per the germline V gene, CDR1 is MNHEY and CDR2 is SMNVEV (reference sequence). CDR3 length equals 13 residues. The sample's time point: pretreatment peripheral blood. The material was PBMCs, obtained around atezolizumab (anti-PD-L1) treatment. This TCR was sampled from a man aged 60 to 75 with urothelial cancer. The chain couples TRBV27 to TRBJ1-6, with TRBD1 as a possible D gene (5 bases). CDR3 nucleotides: TGTGCCAGCAGTTTATCGTTACAGGCTTCTCTCCACTTT. Its translation: CASSLSLQASLHF.